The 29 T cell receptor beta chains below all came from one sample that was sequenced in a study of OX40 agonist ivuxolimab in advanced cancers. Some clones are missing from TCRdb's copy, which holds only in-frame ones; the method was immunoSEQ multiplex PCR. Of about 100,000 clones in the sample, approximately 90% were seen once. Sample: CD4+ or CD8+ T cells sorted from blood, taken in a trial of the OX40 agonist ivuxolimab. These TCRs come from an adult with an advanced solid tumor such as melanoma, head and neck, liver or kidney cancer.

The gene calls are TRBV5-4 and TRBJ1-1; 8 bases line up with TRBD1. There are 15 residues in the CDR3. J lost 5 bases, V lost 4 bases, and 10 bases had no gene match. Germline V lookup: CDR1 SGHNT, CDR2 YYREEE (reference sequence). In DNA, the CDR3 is TGTGCCAGCAGCGGATCCGGGACAGGCGGGACTGAAGCTTTCTTT. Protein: CASSGSGTGGTEAFF.

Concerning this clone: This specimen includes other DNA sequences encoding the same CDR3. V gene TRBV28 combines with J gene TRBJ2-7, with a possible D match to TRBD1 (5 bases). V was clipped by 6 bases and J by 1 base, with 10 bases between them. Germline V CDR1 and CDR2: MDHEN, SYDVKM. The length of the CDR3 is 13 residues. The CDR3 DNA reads TGTGCCAGCAGCCCTGGACAATCCTACGAGCAGTACTTC. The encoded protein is CASSPGQSYEQYF.

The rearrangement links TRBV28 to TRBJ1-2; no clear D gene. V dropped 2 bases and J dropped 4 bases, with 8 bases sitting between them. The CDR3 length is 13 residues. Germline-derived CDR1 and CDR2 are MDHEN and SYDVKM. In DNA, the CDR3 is TGTGCCAGCAGTTTAAGGGCCGTCTATGGCTACACCTTC. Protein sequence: CASSLRAVYGYTF.

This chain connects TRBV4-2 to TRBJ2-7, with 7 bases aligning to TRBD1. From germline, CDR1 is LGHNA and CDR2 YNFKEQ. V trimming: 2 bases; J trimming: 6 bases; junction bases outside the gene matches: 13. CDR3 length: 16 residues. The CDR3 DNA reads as TGTGCCAGCAGCCAAAAAACAGGGGCCGGCCTCCCCGAGCAGTACTTC. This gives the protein CASSQKTGAGLPEQYF.

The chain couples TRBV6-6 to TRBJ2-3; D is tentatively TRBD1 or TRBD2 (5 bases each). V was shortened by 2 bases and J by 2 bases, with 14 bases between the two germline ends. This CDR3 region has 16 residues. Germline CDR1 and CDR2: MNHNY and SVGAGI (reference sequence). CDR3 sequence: CASSYGRRENTDTQYF. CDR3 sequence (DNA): TGTGCCAGCAGTTACGGTCGCAGGGAGAACACAGATACGCAGTATTTT.

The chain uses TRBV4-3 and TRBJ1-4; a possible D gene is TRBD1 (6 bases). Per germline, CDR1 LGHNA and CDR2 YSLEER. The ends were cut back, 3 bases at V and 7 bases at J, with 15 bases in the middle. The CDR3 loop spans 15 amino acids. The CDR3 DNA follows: TGCGCCAGCAGCCACTCCCCGGAAGGGGGTGAAAAACTGTTTTTT. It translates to CASSHSPEGGEKLFF.

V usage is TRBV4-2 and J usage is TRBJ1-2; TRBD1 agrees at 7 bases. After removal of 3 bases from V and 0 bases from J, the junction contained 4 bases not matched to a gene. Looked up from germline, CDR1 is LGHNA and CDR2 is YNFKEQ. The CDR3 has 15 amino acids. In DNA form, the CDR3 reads TGTGCCAGCAGCCACGGACAGGAAACTAACTATGGCTACACCTTC. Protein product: CASSHGQETNYGYTF.

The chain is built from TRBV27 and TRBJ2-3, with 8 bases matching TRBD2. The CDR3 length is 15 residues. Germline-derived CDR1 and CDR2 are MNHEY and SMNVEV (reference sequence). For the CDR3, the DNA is TGTGTCATCCGGGGAGCGGGAGAAGGTGCAGATACGCAGTATTTT. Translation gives CVIRGAGEGADTQYF.

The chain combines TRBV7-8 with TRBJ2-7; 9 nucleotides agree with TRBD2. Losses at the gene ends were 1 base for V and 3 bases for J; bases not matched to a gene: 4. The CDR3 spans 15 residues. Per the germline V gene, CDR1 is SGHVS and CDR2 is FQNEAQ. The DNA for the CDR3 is TGTGCCAGCAGCTTAGGAGTGACTAGCGGCTACGAGCAGTACTTC. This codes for CASSLGVTSGYEQYF.

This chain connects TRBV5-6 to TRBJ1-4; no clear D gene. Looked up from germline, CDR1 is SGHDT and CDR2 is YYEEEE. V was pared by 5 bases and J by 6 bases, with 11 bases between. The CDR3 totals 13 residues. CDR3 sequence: CASSQYGDEKLFF. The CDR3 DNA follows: TGTGCCAGCAGTCAGTACGGGGATGAAAAACTGTTTTTT.

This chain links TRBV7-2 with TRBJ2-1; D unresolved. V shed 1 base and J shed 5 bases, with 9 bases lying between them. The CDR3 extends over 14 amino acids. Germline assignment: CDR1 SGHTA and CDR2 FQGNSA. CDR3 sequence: CASSLGIGNNEQFF. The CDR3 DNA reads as TGTGCCAGCAGCTTAGGGATAGGAAACAATGAGCAGTTCTTC.

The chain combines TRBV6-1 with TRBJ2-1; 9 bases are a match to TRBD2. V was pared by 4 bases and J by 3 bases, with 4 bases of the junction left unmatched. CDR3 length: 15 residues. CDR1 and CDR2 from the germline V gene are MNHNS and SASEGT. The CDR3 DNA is TGTGCCAGCAGTGTTATAGCGGGAGTCTACAATGAGCAGTTCTTC. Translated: CASSVIAGVYNEQFF.

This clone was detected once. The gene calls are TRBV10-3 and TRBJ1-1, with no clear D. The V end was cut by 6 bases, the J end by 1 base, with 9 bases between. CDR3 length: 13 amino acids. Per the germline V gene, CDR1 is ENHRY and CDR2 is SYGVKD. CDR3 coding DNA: TGTGCCATCAGCCCTCAGTCGAACACTGAAGCTTTCTTT. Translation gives CAISPQSNTEAFF.

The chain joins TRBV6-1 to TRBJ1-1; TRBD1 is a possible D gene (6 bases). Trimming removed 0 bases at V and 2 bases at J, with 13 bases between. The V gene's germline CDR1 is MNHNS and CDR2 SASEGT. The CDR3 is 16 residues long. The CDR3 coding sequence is TGTGCCAGCAGTGAAGCGCTTACGGGGGGCAACACTGAAGCTTTCTTT. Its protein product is CASSEALTGGNTEAFF.

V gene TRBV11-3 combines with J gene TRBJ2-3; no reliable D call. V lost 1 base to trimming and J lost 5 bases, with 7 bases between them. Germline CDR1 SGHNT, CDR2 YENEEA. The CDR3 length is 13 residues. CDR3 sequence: CASSLVHKDTQYF. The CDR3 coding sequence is TGTGCCAGCAGCTTAGTTCATAAAGATACGCAGTATTTT.

The CDR3 region is CASSPLTGRHEQYF. The CDR3 DNA is TGCGCCAGCAGCCCTCTCACAGGTCGACACGAGCAGTACTTC. The chain carries TRBV5-1 and TRBJ2-7; tentative D call: TRBD1 (5 bases). Germline V gives CDR1 SGHRS, CDR2 YFSETQ. The CDR3 is 14 residues long. The ends were cut back, 4 bases at V and 5 bases at J, with 16 bases in the middle.

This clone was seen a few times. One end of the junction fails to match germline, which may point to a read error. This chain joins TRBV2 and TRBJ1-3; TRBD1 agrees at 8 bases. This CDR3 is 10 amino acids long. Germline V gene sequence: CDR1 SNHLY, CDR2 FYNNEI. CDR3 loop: CASSKDRVLF. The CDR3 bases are TGTGCCAGCAGTAAGGACAGGGTTCTATTT.

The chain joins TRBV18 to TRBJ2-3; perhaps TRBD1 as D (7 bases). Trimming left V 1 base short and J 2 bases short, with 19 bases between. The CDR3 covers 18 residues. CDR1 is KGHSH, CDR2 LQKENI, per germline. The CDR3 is CASSPQMQGGTYTDTQYF. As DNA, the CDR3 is TGTGCCAGCTCACCACAAATGCAGGGGGGCACTTACACAGATACGCAGTATTTT.

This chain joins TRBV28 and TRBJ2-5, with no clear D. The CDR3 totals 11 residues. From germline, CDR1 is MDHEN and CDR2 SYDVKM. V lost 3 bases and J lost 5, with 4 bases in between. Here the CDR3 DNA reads TGTGCCAGCAGTTTCTTCGAGACCCAGTACTTC. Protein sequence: CASSFFETQYF.

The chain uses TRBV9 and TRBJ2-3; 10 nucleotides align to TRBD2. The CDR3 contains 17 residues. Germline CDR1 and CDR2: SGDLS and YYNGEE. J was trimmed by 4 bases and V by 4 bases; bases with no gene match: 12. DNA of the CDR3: TGTGCCAGCAGCCCAGCGGCTAGCGGGAGTTATCCAGATACGCAGTATTTT. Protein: CASSPAASGSYPDTQYF.

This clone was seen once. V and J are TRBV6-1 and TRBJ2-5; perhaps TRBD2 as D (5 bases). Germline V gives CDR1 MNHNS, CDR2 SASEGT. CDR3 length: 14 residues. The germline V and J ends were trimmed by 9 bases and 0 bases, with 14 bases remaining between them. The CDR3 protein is CASQRGQNQETQYF. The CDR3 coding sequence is TGTGCCAGTCAAAGAGGGCAAAACCAAGAGACCCAGTACTTC.

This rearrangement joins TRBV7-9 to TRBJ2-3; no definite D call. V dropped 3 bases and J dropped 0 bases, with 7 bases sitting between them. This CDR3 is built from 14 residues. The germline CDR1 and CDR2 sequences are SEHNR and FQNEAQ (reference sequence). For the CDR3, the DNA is TGTGCCAGCAGCTTTGTCAGAAGCACAGATACGCAGTATTTT. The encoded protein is CASSFVRSTDTQYF.

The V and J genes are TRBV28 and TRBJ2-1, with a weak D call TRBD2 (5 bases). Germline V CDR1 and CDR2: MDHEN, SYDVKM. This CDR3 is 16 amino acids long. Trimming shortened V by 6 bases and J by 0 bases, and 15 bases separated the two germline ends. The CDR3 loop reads CASSNSPGYSYNEQFF. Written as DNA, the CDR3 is TGTGCCAGCAGCAACTCCCCGGGGTACTCCTACAATGAGCAGTTCTTC.

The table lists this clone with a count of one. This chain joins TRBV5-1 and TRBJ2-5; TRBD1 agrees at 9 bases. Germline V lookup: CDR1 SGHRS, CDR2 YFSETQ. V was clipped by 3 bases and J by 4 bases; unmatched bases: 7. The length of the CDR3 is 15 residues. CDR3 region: CASSYTGGRGETQYF. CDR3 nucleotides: TGCGCCAGCAGCTATACAGGGGGCCGAGGAGAGACCCAGTACTTC.

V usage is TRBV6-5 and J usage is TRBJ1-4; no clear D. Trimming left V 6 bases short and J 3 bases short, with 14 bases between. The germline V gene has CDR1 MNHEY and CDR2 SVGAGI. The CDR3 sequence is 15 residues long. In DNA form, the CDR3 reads TGTGCCAGCAGCTCGAGTGCAGCCTCTAATGAAAAACTGTTTTTT. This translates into CASSSSAASNEKLFF.

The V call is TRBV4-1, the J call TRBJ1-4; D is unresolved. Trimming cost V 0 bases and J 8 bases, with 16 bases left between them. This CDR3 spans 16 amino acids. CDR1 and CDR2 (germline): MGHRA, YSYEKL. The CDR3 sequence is CASSQELRVIGEKLFF. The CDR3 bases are TGCGCCAGCAGCCAAGAGTTACGGGTAATAGGGGAAAAACTGTTTTTT.

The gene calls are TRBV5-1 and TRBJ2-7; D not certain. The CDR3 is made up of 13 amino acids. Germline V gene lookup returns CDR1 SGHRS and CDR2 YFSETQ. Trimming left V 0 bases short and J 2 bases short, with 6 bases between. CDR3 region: CASSLAQAYEQYF. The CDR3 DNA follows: TGCGCCAGCAGCTTGGCTCAGGCCTACGAGCAGTACTTC.

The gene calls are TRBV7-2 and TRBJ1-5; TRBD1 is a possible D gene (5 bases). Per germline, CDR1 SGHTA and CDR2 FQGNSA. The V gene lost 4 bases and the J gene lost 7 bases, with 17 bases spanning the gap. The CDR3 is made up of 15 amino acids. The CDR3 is CASSSRPGPPQPQHF. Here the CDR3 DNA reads TGTGCCAGCAGCTCCCGGCCGGGGCCGCCACAGCCCCAGCATTTT. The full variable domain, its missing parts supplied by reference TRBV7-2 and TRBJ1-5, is GAGVSQSPSNKVTEKGKDVELRCDPISGHTALYWYRQSLGQGLEFLIYFQGNSAPDKSGLPSDRFSAERTGGSVSTLTIQRTQQEDSAVYLCASSSRPGPPQPQHFGDGTRLSIL.

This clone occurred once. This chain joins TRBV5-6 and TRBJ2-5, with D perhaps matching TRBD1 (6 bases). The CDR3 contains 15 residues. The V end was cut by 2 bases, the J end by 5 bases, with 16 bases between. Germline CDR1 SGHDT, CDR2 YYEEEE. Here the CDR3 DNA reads TGTGCCAGCAGCTTCCGGACAGTTAGAGGGGAGACCCAGTACTTC. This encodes CASSFRTVRGETQYF.